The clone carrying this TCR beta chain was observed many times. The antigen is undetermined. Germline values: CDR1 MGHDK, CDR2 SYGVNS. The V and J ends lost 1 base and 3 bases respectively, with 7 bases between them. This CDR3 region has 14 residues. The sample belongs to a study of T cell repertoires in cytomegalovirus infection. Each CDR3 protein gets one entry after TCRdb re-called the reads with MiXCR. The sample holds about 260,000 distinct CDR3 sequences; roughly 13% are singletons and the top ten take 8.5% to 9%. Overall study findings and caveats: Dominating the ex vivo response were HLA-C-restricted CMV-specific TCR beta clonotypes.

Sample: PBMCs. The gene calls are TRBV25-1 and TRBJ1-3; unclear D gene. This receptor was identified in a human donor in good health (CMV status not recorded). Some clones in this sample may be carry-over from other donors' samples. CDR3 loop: CASSEFGFGNTIYF. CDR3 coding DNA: TGTGCCAGCAGTGAATTCGGATTTGGAAACACCATATATTTT.